Presented here are 17 T cell receptor beta chains from one specimen sequenced in a study of monozygotic twins with inflammatory bowel disease. TCRdb reprocessed the 5' RACE reads; each CDR3 protein has one entry and no DNA is given. Its clone listing holds some 160,000 distinct CDR3 sequences. Sequencing used blood. The receptor source for this set is a human donor with ulcerative colitis or Crohn's disease, or a healthy co-twin of an affected twin (not recorded which).

The CDR3 region is CASSLRTSGNGELFF. The chain joins TRBV27 to TRBJ2-2; TCRdb's D gene call, TRBD2, goes unchecked for lack of DNA. Germline loops: CDR1 MNHEY, CDR2 SMNVEV (reference sequence). The CDR3 is made up of 15 amino acids.

The chain has TRBV20-1 and TRBJ1-6; TCRdb returns TRBD1, unconfirmable since there is no DNA. Germline CDR1 DFQATT, CDR2 SNEGSKA (reference sequence). CDR3 length: 16 residues. The CDR3 reads CSARSTGRAVNSPLHF.

The V gene is TRBV20-1, the J gene TRBJ2-7. This CDR3 spans 12 amino acids. Germline V lookup: CDR1 DFQATT, CDR2 SNEGSKA (reference sequence). The chain's CDR3 is CSARGSSYEQYF.

This chain uses TRBV7-9 with TRBJ1-2. Germline CDR1 and CDR2: SEHNR and FQNEAQ (reference sequence). This CDR3 contains 12 residues. This CDR3 reads CASSRPKYGYTF.

This chain uses TRBV5-1 with TRBJ1-1. There are 14 residues in the CDR3. The germline V gene has CDR1 SGHRS and CDR2 YFSETQ. The chain's CDR3 is CASSLDNGDTEAFF.

This chain links TRBV10-3 with TRBJ2-2; no DNA is available, so the TRBD1 call from TCRdb remains unchecked. CDR1 ENHRY and CDR2 SYGVKD come from the germline V gene. The CDR3 totals 14 residues. The chain's CDR3 is CATTDRGNTGELFF.

The rearrangement uses TRBV29-1 and TRBJ1-2; there is no DNA to check the TCRdb D call of TRBD1. The CDR3 spans 15 residues. Germline values: CDR1 SQVTM, CDR2 ANQGSEA. The CDR3 spells CSVEDLDRGRSGYTF.

The rearrangement uses TRBV5-1 and TRBJ2-1. Germline-derived CDR1 and CDR2 are SGHRS and YFSETQ. The CDR3 is 14 residues long. The CDR3 region is CASSLAQVYNEQFF.

The V and J genes are TRBV5-1 and TRBJ2-5; TCRdb selects TRBD1, and the lack of DNA leaves this call unchecked. The CDR3 is 15 amino acids. Germline V gene lookup returns CDR1 SGHRS and CDR2 YFSETQ. The CDR3 sequence is CASSGGQLYQETQYF.

This chain connects TRBV12-3 or TRBV12-4 to TRBJ2-7. The CDR3 runs 12 residues. This CDR3 is CASSASGYEQYF.

The rearrangement links TRBV5-5 to TRBJ2-5; as DNA is missing, the TRBD1 call by TCRdb cannot be tested. Germline V CDR1 and CDR2: SGHKS, YYEKEE (reference sequence). The CDR3 runs 15 residues. The CDR3 loop is CASSQMGGQQETQYF.

The V gene is TRBV19, the J gene TRBJ1-1. CDR3 size: 15 residues. Germline V lookup: CDR1 LNHDA, CDR2 SQIVND (reference sequence). CDR3 protein: CASSMMGRRGTEAFF.

The V and J genes are TRBV5-5 and TRBJ2-1. Germline-derived CDR1 and CDR2 are SGHKS and YYEKEE (reference sequence). This CDR3 is 15 amino acids long. The CDR3 protein is CASSLTSSTYNEQFF.

The CDR3 sequence is CASSLRGGPSPEQFF. This chain links TRBV5-1 with TRBJ2-1; the TCRdb D gene call, TRBD2, has no DNA to confirm it. Per germline, CDR1 SGHRS and CDR2 YFSETQ. There are 15 residues in the CDR3. The variable domain in full, with the rest retrieved from reference TRBV5-1 and TRBJ2-1, is KAGVTQTPRYLIKTRGQQVTLSCSPISGHRSVSWYQQTPGQGLQFLFEYFSETQRNKGNFPGRFSGRQFSNSRSEMNVSTLELGDSALYLCASSLRGGPSPEQFFGPGTRLTVL.

The CDR3 sequence: CSALAARYEQYF. V is TRBV20-1 and J is TRBJ2-7; TCRdb proposes TRBD1, but this gene call is untestable without DNA. Germline V gene data show CDR1 as DFQATT and CDR2 as SNEGSKA (reference sequence). CDR3 length equals 12 residues.

The rearrangement uses TRBV7-2 and TRBJ1-2. This CDR3 contains 15 residues. Germline CDR1 is SGHTA and CDR2 is FQGNSA. The CDR3 here is CASSLARQGYYGYTF.

The rearrangement links TRBV9 to TRBJ2-7; absent DNA, TCRdb's TRBD2 call cannot be checked. This CDR3 has 16 amino acids. Looked up from germline, CDR1 is SGDLS and CDR2 is YYNGEE. CDR3 amino acids: CASRRQSGTLFLEQYF.